Below, 10 T cell receptor beta chains from the same sample are listed, as sequenced in a study of T cells after posttransplantation cyclophosphamide (dated by TCRdb to the mid-2010s). Interpreted using the paper, the treatment or condition label stands for: high-dose cyclophosphamide on days +3 and +4 as single-agent GVHD prophylaxis. Patients in the PTCy group got busulfan and fludarabine conditioning, a marrow graft from a related or unrelated donor, and cyclophosphamide on days +3 and +4. To prepare the library, the immunoSEQ multiplex PCR assay was applied. This immuneACCESS table, as held by TCRdb, lists in-frame sequences with V and J called but not all clones. Of the missing ones, under half trace to an unresolved V gene in checked studies; the others have no known cause. The sample features about 7,500 clones, and none is a singleton. Together, the top ten hold 20% to 25% of the sample.

Specimen: PBMCs, collected nearly 95 days after allogeneic stem cell transplant with posttransplant cyclophosphamide. All receptors come from a female patient in her 60s who received an allogeneic stem cell transplant from an unrelated donor, was CMV-positive, and had acute GVHD only. Post transplant, some T cells may arise from the graft donor.

This clone was seen many times. This sample also contains other DNA sequences that code for the same CDR3. This rearrangement joins TRBV28 to TRBJ2-1, with 9 bases matching TRBD2. J was trimmed by 1 base and V by 2 bases; bases with no gene match: 0. The CDR3 contains 15 residues. Germline V CDR1 and CDR2: MDHEN, SYDVKM. The CDR3 sequence is CASSLLAGSYNEQFF. CDR3 bases: TGTGCCAGCAGTTTACTAGCGGGATCCTACAATGAGCAGTTCTTC.

This clone showed up many times. The V gene is TRBV28, the J gene TRBJ2-7, with 7 nucleotides matching TRBD1. Trimming at V came to 8 bases and at J to 2 bases, leaving 12 bases not matched to a gene. Germline V gene sequence: CDR1 MDHEN, CDR2 SYDVKM. The length of the CDR3 is 15 residues. CDR3 nucleotides: TGTGCCAGCCTGAGACAGGGCGGCCTCACCTACGAGCAGTACTTC. Translation gives CASLRQGGLTYEQYF.

This clone was recorded at least ten times. The chain carries TRBV6-5 and TRBJ1-5, with D possibly being TRBD1 (6 bases). The CDR3 sequence is 14 residues long. Germline V CDR1 and CDR2: MNHEY, SVGAGI. Trimming left V 6 bases short and J 5 bases short, with 14 bases between. CDR3 protein: CASSRGTSDQPQHF. In nucleotides, the CDR3 is TGTGCCAGCAGCAGAGGGACATCGGATCAGCCCCAGCATTTT.

This clone was observed at least ten times. V is TRBV9 and J is TRBJ1-4; 8 positions match TRBD1. Per the germline V gene, CDR1 is SGDLS and CDR2 is YYNGEE. V shed 4 bases and J 7 bases; nucleotides not matched to a gene: 3. The CDR3 has 13 amino acids. The CDR3 spells CASSPGQGEKLFF. CDR3 coding DNA: TGTGCCAGCAGCCCCGGACAGGGTGAAAAACTGTTTTTT.

This clone was counted at least ten times. The V call is TRBV7-3, the J call TRBJ2-1; D gene unclear. Germline V gives CDR1 SGHTA, CDR2 FQGTGA. This CDR3 has 15 residues. Deletions cut 5 bases from V and 0 bases from J, with 11 bases between. CDR3 bases: TGTGCCAGCAGCCCATCTAAGGGCTCCTACAATGAGCAGTTCTTC. Protein product: CASSPSKGSYNEQFF.

This clone has just a few counts. The CDR3 DNA reads TGTGCCACGGGTCAGAAAAGGGGGCGGGTCACCGGGGAGCTGTTTTTT. Its protein product is CATGQKRGRVTGELFF. This chain uses TRBV15 with TRBJ2-2, with TRBD1 matching 7 bases. The CDR3 sequence is 16 residues long. Per the germline V gene, CDR1 is LNHNV and CDR2 is YYDKDF (reference sequence). V was pared by 9 bases and J by 4 bases, with 14 bases of the junction left unmatched.

This clone was seen ten or more times. The V and J genes are TRBV11-3 and TRBJ2-1; 8 bases line up with TRBD1. Germline V gene lookup returns CDR1 SGHNT and CDR2 YENEEA. The CDR3 sequence is 15 residues long. The junction had 3 bases not matched to a gene; V was cut back by 1 base and J by 4 bases. CDR3 sequence reads: CASSLGDRSYNEQFF. CDR3 DNA sequence: TGTGCCAGCAGCTTAGGGGACAGGTCGTACAATGAGCAGTTCTTC.

The sample holds many counts of this clone. The rearrangement uses TRBV4-1 and TRBJ2-2; D may be TRBD1 (6 bases). The CDR3 sequence is 19 residues long. The germline CDR1 and CDR2 sequences are MGHRA and YSYEKL. The germline V and J ends were trimmed by 0 bases and 0 bases, with 17 bases remaining between them. In DNA, the CDR3 is TGCGCCAGCAGCCAAGAGTCTTGGGGGACAAGCGCGAACACCGGGGAGCTGTTTTTT. Translating it yields CASSQESWGTSANTGELFF.

Sample share makes this clone medium-sized. The rearrangement uses TRBV15 and TRBJ2-5, with 10 bases fitting TRBD1. The junction had 2 bases not matched to a gene; V was cut back by 4 bases and J by 3 bases. The CDR3 extends over 14 amino acids. Germline CDR1 and CDR2: LNHNV and YYDKDF (reference sequence). The CDR3 DNA reads as TGTGCCACCAGCACCGGGACAGGGGAAGAGACCCAGTACTTC. It encodes CATSTGTGEETQYF.

This clone was counted only a few times. V usage is TRBV30 and J usage is TRBJ2-3; 11 nucleotides line up with TRBD2. This CDR3 comprises 15 residues. Unmatched junction bases numbered 5, after V lost 0 bases and J lost 6 bases. Germline V gene data show CDR1 as GTSNPN and CDR2 as SVGIG (reference sequence). The CDR3 nucleotides are TGTGCCTGGAGTGTCGCTAGCGGGGGGTCGGATACGCAGTATTTT. Translation: CAWSVASGGSDTQYF.